This note documents a single T cell receptor (beta chain) sequence. This sample is drawn from a study of T cell changes during pregnancy in multiple sclerosis. CDR3 size: 16 residues. Germline trimming cut 5 bases from V and 8 bases from J; bases unmatched to any gene: 16. Germline loops: CDR1 MNHEY, CDR2 SMNVEV (reference sequence). Sequenced by immunoSEQ multiplex PCR; TCRdb stores in-frame clones only, minus some. The sample includes nearly 110,000 clones, 92% of them seen just once. The chain recombines TRBV27 with TRBJ1-2, with 8 bases fitting TRBD1. The specimen comprised peripheral blood, sampled in the third trimester of pregnancy. This TCR derives from a female donor in good health, enrolled as a control in a pregnancy study. The CDR3 here is CASSDKIHGQGGGYTF. DNA of the CDR3: TGTGCCAGCAGTGACAAGATCCATGGACAGGGTGGAGGCTACACCTTC.